This T cell receptor (beta chain) was captured in a study of blood T cell repertoires in COVID-19. Trimming took 3 bases from V and 3 from J, leaving 9 bases between them. Germline values: CDR1 SGHNT, CDR2 YYREEE (reference sequence). This CDR3 region has 14 residues. In the study's own analysis: Nucleated cell number was recorded as an estimate derived from reference gene primer amplification. Generated by immunoSEQ multiplex PCR, the TCRdb table keeps only in-frame clones and is missing some. Clonal size and the V and J genes are those of that table, whereas D and trimming came from the DNA. The sample lists approximately 46,000 clones; more than 70% were seen once.

This clonotype originated in a human donor in a cohort sampled during active COVID-19. Sequenced sample: peripheral blood. The chain uses TRBV5-4 and TRBJ1-4; D unclear. The CDR3 region is CASSYDGANEKLFF. The CDR3 DNA reads TGTGCCAGCAGCTACGACGGGGCTAATGAAAAACTGTTTTTT. Complete variable domain (other parts from reference TRBV5-4 and TRBJ1-4): ETGVTQSPTHLIKTRGQQVTLRCSSQSGHNTVSWYQQALGQGPQFIFQYYREEENGRGNFPPRFSGLQFPNYSSELNVNALELDDSALYLCASSYDGANEKLFFGSGTQLSVL.